A selection of T cell receptor beta chains follows, all from one sample in a study of blood T cell repertoires in COVID-19. Method: immunoSEQ multiplex PCR; TCRdb's copy keeps in-frame clones and lacks some. This sample has a few hundred thousand clones, with 87% found just once. Material for sequencing was peripheral blood. The receptor set was obtained from a woman aged 45-65 years with acute or convalescent COVID-19. Each CDR3 is given with its conserved first and last residue. The D gene is left open where the match is weak. Clone size is shown for a subset of rows, as once, few, many or a class of expanded clone.

CDR3: CASSKSGTGDEKLFF; DNA: TGTGCCAGCAGTAAGTCCGGGACAGGGGATGAAAAACTGTTTTTT; size: -; D: TRBD1; V: TRBV7-2; J: TRBJ1-4
CDR3: CASSIIRGSTDTQYF; DNA: TGTGCCAGTAGTATTATACGGGGGAGCACAGATACGCAGTATTTT; size: -; D: -; V: TRBV19; J: TRBJ2-3
CDR3: CASSATLAGDGEQFF; DNA: TGTGCCAGCAGCGCAACATTAGCGGGAGATGGTGAGCAGTTCTTC; size: -; D: TRBD2; V: TRBV9; J: TRBJ2-1
CDR3: CASSFYRVVLAFF; DNA: TGTGCCAGCAGTTTTTACAGGGTAGTACTTGCTTTCTTT; size: -; D: -; V: TRBV28; J: TRBJ1-1
CDR3: CASSQASGRRNEQYF; DNA: TGTGCCAGCAGCCAAGCAAGCGGGAGAAGGAACGAGCAGTACTTC; size: -; D: TRBD2; V: TRBV3-1/TRBV3-2; J: TRBJ2-7
CDR3: CSASKDRDRANQPQHF; DNA: TGCAGTGCTAGTAAGGACCGGGACAGGGCCAACCAGCCCCAGCATTTT; size: -; D: TRBD1; V: TRBV20-1; J: TRBJ1-5
CDR3: CASSLREGYNEQFF; DNA: TGTGCCAGCAGCTTGCGGGAGGGGTACAATGAGCAGTTCTTC; size: once; D: TRBD2; V: TRBV7-9; J: TRBJ2-1
CDR3: CASSFDTGGRNTEAFF; DNA: TGTGCCAGCAGTTTTGACACAGGGGGACGGAACACTGAAGCTTTCTTT; size: -; D: TRBD1; V: TRBV28; J: TRBJ1-1
CDR3: CASSLNQPQHF; DNA: TGTGCCAGCTCTCTTAATCAGCCCCAGCATTTT; size: -; D: -; V: TRBV18; J: TRBJ1-5
CDR3: CASSPVRGNQPQHF; DNA: TGTGCCAGCTCACCCGTCCGGGGCAATCAGCCCCAGCATTTT; size: -; D: -; V: TRBV18; J: TRBJ1-5
CDR3: CASSIGQGAYEQYF; DNA: TGTGCCAGTAGTATCGGACAGGGGGCCTACGAGCAGTACTTC; size: -; D: TRBD1; V: TRBV19; J: TRBJ2-7
CDR3: CASSGRGNAYNEQFF; DNA: TGTGCCAGCAGTGGTCGCGGGAACGCCTACAATGAGCAGTTCTTC; size: -; D: -; V: TRBV6-4; J: TRBJ2-1
CDR3: CASSFPPRNYGYTF; DNA: TGTGCCAGCAGTTTCCCCCCGAGAAACTATGGCTACACCTTC; size: -; D: -; V: TRBV28; J: TRBJ1-2
CDR3: CAIRGVRGQGFNEQFF; DNA: TGTGCCATCAGGGGTGTTAGGGGACAGGGGTTCAATGAGCAGTTCTTC; size: -; D: TRBD1; V: TRBV10-3; J: TRBJ2-1
CDR3: CASSFSGSYEQYF; DNA: TGTGCCAGCAGTTTTAGCGGGAGTTACGAGCAGTACTTC; size: once; D: TRBD2; V: TRBV11-2; J: TRBJ2-7
CDR3: CASRGQGTGELFF; DNA: TGCGCCAGCAGAGGACAGGGGACCGGGGAGCTGTTTTTT; size: -; D: TRBD1; V: TRBV10-1; J: TRBJ2-2
CDR3: CASSPDRAYEQYF; DNA: TGTGCCAGCAGCCCAGACAGAGCCTACGAGCAGTACTTC; size: -; D: -; V: TRBV11-2; J: TRBJ2-7
CDR3: CASSVGSGQSYNEQFF; DNA: TGTGCCAGCAGCGTAGGTAGCGGGCAGTCTTACAATGAGCAGTTCTTC; size: -; D: TRBD2; V: TRBV9; J: TRBJ2-1
CDR3: CASSSTGSVSSPLHF; DNA: TGCGCCAGCAGCTCCACAGGGTCCGTGAGTTCACCCCTCCACTTT; size: -; D: -; V: TRBV5-1; J: TRBJ1-6
CDR3: CAWDWGLAGGTETQYF; DNA: TGTGCCTGGGACTGGGGACTAGCGGGAGGAACGGAGACCCAGTACTTC; size: once; D: TRBD2; V: TRBV30; J: TRBJ2-5
CDR3: CASSPALSSGNTIYF; DNA: TGTGCCAGCAGCCCCGCGCTTTCCTCTGGAAACACCATATATTTT; size: -; D: -; V: TRBV7-9; J: TRBJ1-3
CDR3: CASSARTATNEKLFF; DNA: TGTGCCAGCAGCGCGAGGACAGCAACTAATGAAAAACTGTTTTTT; size: once; D: -; V: TRBV13; J: TRBJ1-4
CDR3: CASSLVGVSNNEQFF; DNA: TGTGCCAGCAGCCTAGTCGGGGTTTCTAACAATGAGCAGTTCTTC; size: -; D: -; V: TRBV11-2; J: TRBJ2-1
CDR3: CASSSDRGRRNTIYF; DNA: TGTGCCAGCAGCTCCGACAGGGGGCGAAGAAACACCATATATTTT; size: -; D: TRBD1; V: TRBV7-6; J: TRBJ1-3
CDR3: CASSLDSGNTIYF; DNA: TGTGCCAGTAGCCTGGACAGCGGAAACACCATATATTTT; size: few; D: -; V: TRBV19; J: TRBJ1-3
CDR3: CASSQQGAHGNEQFF; DNA: TGTGCCAGCAGCCAACAGGGGGCCCACGGGAATGAGCAGTTCTTC; size: -; D: TRBD1; V: TRBV7-2; J: TRBJ2-1
CDR3: CATSRGDKGSTDTQYF; DNA: TGTGCCACCAGCCGTGGGGACAAAGGAAGCACAGATACGCAGTATTTT; size: -; D: -; V: TRBV15; J: TRBJ2-3
CDR3: CASSLAGRGSEKLFF; DNA: TGTGCCAGCAGCTTAGCGGGCAGGGGATCGGAAAAACTGTTTTTT; size: -; D: -; V: TRBV7-9; J: TRBJ1-4
CDR3: CASSQDLPDREAFF; DNA: TGTGCCAGCAGCCAAGATCTCCCGGACAGGGAAGCTTTCTTT; size: -; D: TRBD1; V: TRBV3-1/TRBV3-2; J: TRBJ1-1
CDR3: CASSLVAGDTYEQYF; DNA: TGTGCCAGCAGCTTAGTGGCAGGGGATACCTACGAGCAGTACTTC; size: -; D: -; V: TRBV7-2; J: TRBJ2-7
CDR3: CASSPGQGPNQPQHF; DNA: TGTGCCAGCAGCCCCGGACAGGGACCCAATCAGCCCCAGCATTTT; size: -; D: TRBD1; V: TRBV6-5; J: TRBJ1-5
CDR3: CASNPVGQGNYGYTF; DNA: TGTGCCAGCAACCCAGTAGGACAGGGAAACTATGGCTACACCTTC; size: -; D: TRBD1; V: TRBV11-2; J: TRBJ1-2
CDR3: CATSGQGDDGTEAFF; DNA: TGTGCCACCAGCGGGCAGGGGGATGACGGCACTGAAGCTTTCTTT; size: -; D: TRBD1; V: TRBV15; J: TRBJ1-1
CDR3: CASSWTSGVLSEQFF; DNA: TGCGCCAGCAGCTGGACTAGCGGGGTACTAAGTGAGCAGTTCTTC; size: -; D: TRBD2; V: TRBV5-1; J: TRBJ2-1
CDR3: CASSLGTGNTEAFF; DNA: TGTGCCAGCAGCTTAGGTACAGGGAACACTGAAGCTTTCTTT; size: -; D: -; V: TRBV7-3; J: TRBJ1-1
CDR3: CASSVEPGTHSYNEQFF; DNA: TGTGCCAGCAGCGTAGAACCCGGGACACACTCCTACAATGAGCAGTTCTTC; size: -; D: -; V: TRBV9; J: TRBJ2-1
CDR3: CASSADGTGDYEQYF; DNA: TGTGCCAGCAGCGCGGACGGGACAGGGGACTACGAGCAGTACTTC; size: -; D: TRBD1; V: TRBV9; J: TRBJ2-7